One sample yielded the 14 T cell receptor beta chains listed below, sequenced in a study of blood T cells in healthy people across ages. With a J-beta primer mix and a sample-barcoded 5' primer, a second PCR ran about 6 to 11 cycles. MiXCR, applied by TCRdb to the 5' RACE reads, yields one record per CDR3 protein. The data contain roughly 1.5 million distinct CDR3 sequences, approximately 43% of them singletons. Sequenced input: blood. These receptors all stem from a woman under 30 in good health.

The V call is TRBV5-1, the J call TRBJ2-5, with D unclear. The CDR3 runs 15 residues. The germline V gene has CDR1 SGHRS and CDR2 YFSETQ. Trimming left V 3 bases short and J 5 bases short, with 17 bases between. The CDR3 sequence: CASSSTDPEQETQYF. CDR3 in DNA: TGCGCCAGCAGCTCGACGGATCCGGAGCAGGAGACCCAGTACTTC.

The gene calls are TRBV7-9 and TRBJ2-3, with D perhaps being TRBD1 or TRBD2 (5 bases each). CDR3 size: 14 residues. Trimming removed 1 base at V and 7 bases at J, with 12 bases between. Germline V lookup: CDR1 SEHNR, CDR2 FQNEAQ (reference sequence). The CDR3 protein is CASSLEQAGYTQYF. For the CDR3, the DNA is TGTGCCAGCAGCTTAGAACAGGCGGGCTATACGCAGTATTTT.

V and J are TRBV7-9 and TRBJ2-5; a possible D gene is TRBD1 (5 bases). This CDR3 region has 12 residues. V lost 6 bases, J lost 9 bases, and 14 bases lay in between. Germline values: CDR1 SEHNR, CDR2 FQNEAQ (reference sequence). As DNA, the CDR3 is TGTGCCAGCAGGACAGACAGTTTTTCCCAGTACTTC. Translating gives CASRTDSFSQYF.

There are many counts of this clonotype. This chain connects TRBV4-3 to TRBJ2-1, with D tentatively TRBD2 (6 bases). V lost 4 bases to trimming and J lost 5 bases, with 6 bases between them. This CDR3 contains 12 residues. Germline V lookup: CDR1 LGHNA, CDR2 YSLEER. This chain's CDR3 is CASSRLDNEQFF. Here the CDR3 DNA reads TGCGCCAGCAGCCGACTAGACAATGAGCAGTTCTTC.

This clonotype was found many times. CDR3 nucleotide sequence: TGTGCCAGCAGCCCCCGCGGACAGGGGGCAGCTTTGGAGTTCTTC. Translation: CASSPRGQGAALEFF. This rearrangement joins TRBV7-8 to TRBJ2-1; 11 bases line up with TRBD1. Germline V lookup: CDR1 SGHVS, CDR2 FQNEAQ. The ends lost 5 bases at V and 14 bases at J; junction bases unmatched: 14. This CDR3 contains 15 residues.

This clonotype turned up a few times. The chain recombines TRBV20-1 with TRBJ1-5, with D maybe TRBD1 (6 bases). Germline V lookup: CDR1 DFQATT, CDR2 SNEGSKA (reference sequence). The CDR3 has 16 amino acids. V lost 5 bases and J 1 base, leaving 18 bases between the germline ends. The CDR3 is CSAHDTGPASNQPQHF. CDR3 coding DNA: TGCAGTGCTCACGATACAGGGCCTGCGAGCAATCAGCCCCAGCATTTT.

There are many counts of this clonotype. V is TRBV4-1 and J is TRBJ2-1, with TRBD2 identical over 10 bases. The CDR3 loop spans 17 amino acids. V shed 0 bases, J shed 4 bases, and the junction held 6 bases outside the gene matches. Germline V gives CDR1 MGHRA, CDR2 YSYEKL. The CDR3 nucleotides read TGCGCCAGCAGCCAAGAAGGCAGTAGCGGGGGGTACAATGAGCAGTTCTTC. Its protein product is CASSQEGSSGGYNEQFF.

The V gene is TRBV20-1, the J gene TRBJ2-5, with TRBD1 identical over 10 bases. The CDR3 loop spans 15 amino acids. The germline V gene has CDR1 DFQATT and CDR2 SNEGSKA (reference sequence). Losses at the gene ends were 3 bases for V and 5 bases for J; bases not matched to a gene: 9. CDR3 in DNA: TGCAGTGCTAGGCCAGACAGGGGGCGCAGGGAGACCCAGTACTTC. This sequence encodes CSARPDRGRRETQYF.

The chain employs TRBV9 and TRBJ1-1, with 10 bases that match TRBD1. The ends lost 4 bases at V and 5 bases at J; junction bases unmatched: 8. The germline gives CDR1 SGDLS, CDR2 YYNGEE. The CDR3 contains 15 residues. CDR3 region: CASSPADRGLTEAFF. The CDR3 DNA reads TGTGCCAGCAGCCCTGCAGACAGGGGGCTTACTGAAGCTTTCTTT.

As DNA, the CDR3 is TGCGCCAGCAGCCGGGGCAGGGGAAACGTAGGCATGAACACTGAAGCTTTCTTT. Translating gives CASSRGRGNVGMNTEAFF. The V and J genes are TRBV5-1 and TRBJ1-1, with TRBD1 as a possible D gene (6 bases). Germline V gene data show CDR1 as SGHRS and CDR2 as YFSETQ. The CDR3 loop spans 18 amino acids. The V end lost 4 bases, the J end lost 0 bases, and 22 bases lay between the germline ends.

The rearrangement uses TRBV20-1 and TRBJ1-2, with 12 bases that match TRBD1. CDR3 length: 12 residues. Germline V gives CDR1 DFQATT, CDR2 SNEGSKA (reference sequence). The CDR3 sequence is CRGQGALYGYTF. CDR3 DNA sequence: TGCAGGGGACAGGGGGCGCTTTATGGCTACACCTTC.

The genes are TRBV15 and TRBJ2-1; the D call may be TRBD1 or TRBD2 (5 bases each). Germline V gene lookup returns CDR1 LNHNV and CDR2 YYDKDF (reference sequence). V was clipped by 0 bases and J by 4 bases, with 10 bases between them. The CDR3 is made up of 15 amino acids. This CDR3 is CATSRDRGGYNEQFF. In nucleotides, the CDR3 is TGTGCCACCAGCAGAGATCGTGGGGGTTACAATGAGCAGTTCTTC.

There are a few counts of this clonotype. This chain joins TRBV20-1 and TRBJ2-4, with TRBD1 identical over 8 bases. After removal of 6 bases from V and 8 bases from J, the junction contained 12 bases not matched to a gene. The CDR3 length is 14 residues. Per germline, CDR1 DFQATT and CDR2 SNEGSKA (reference sequence). In DNA, the CDR3 is TGCAGTGCCGTCGACAGGGGCAGAGGGGACATTCAGTACTTC. Translation: CSAVDRGRGDIQYF.

This clonotype was found a few times. The chain combines TRBV4-3 with TRBJ2-3; D is possibly TRBD1 or TRBD2 (5 bases each). The CDR3 extends over 16 amino acids. Per germline, CDR1 LGHNA and CDR2 YSLEER. Trimming pared 0 bases from V and 9 bases from J, leaving 19 bases between. Here the CDR3 reads CASSQDEGRLLGTQYF. The CDR3 bases are TGCGCCAGCAGCCAAGACGAGGGACGCCTCCTCGGGACGCAGTATTTT.